These 25 T cell receptor beta chains came from one sample sequenced in a study of cytomegalovirus exposure and HLA in healthy donors. PCR employed 60 Vbeta and 13 Jbeta primers. TCRdb's table, derived via immunoSEQ multiplex PCR, lists solely in-frame clones and lacks some. Of about 130,000 clones listed, 80% are singletons. The specimen was PBMCs. Every receptor here comes from a human donor in good health.

The rearrangement joins TRBV7-9 to TRBJ1-1; D not resolved. The germline CDR1 and CDR2 sequences are SEHNR and FQNEAQ (reference sequence). V lost 3 bases, J lost 4 bases, and 12 bases lay in between. The CDR3 has 14 amino acids. This CDR3 reads CASSFLSSGTEAFF. The CDR3 DNA sequence: TGTGCCAGCAGCTTTCTCTCCTCGGGCACTGAAGCTTTCTTT.

This clone appeared a single time. The rearrangement links TRBV27 to TRBJ1-5; no reliable D call. Trimming took off 5 bases at V and 3 bases at J, with 14 bases between the two ends. The CDR3 spans 15 residues. Germline CDR1 reads MNHEY; CDR2 reads SMNVEV (reference sequence). CDR3 loop: CASSPIPPPNQPQHF. In DNA, the CDR3 is TGTGCCAGCAGTCCTATCCCCCCGCCCAATCAGCCCCAGCATTTT.

CDR3 protein: CASGSQSAYEQYF. The CDR3 bases are TGTGCCAGCGGGAGCCAATCTGCCTACGAGCAGTACTTC. The chain joins TRBV2 to TRBJ2-5; TRBD2 might be the D (5 bases). The J call may be faulty, since TRBJ2-7 better matches the DNA end. The CDR3 is 13 residues long. Germline V lookup: CDR1 SNHLY, CDR2 FYNNEI.

The chain employs TRBV27 and TRBJ2-1, with 7 bases matching TRBD2. V dropped 3 bases and J dropped 5; count of bases not matched to a gene: 13. Germline CDR1 is MNHEY and CDR2 is SMNVEV (reference sequence). The CDR3 has 17 residues. CDR3 coding DNA: TGTGCCAGCAGTTTGTTAAGACTAGCTAGAGGGGACAATGAGCAGTTCTTC. Amino acid sequence: CASSLLRLARGDNEQFF.

The genes are TRBV7-7 and TRBJ2-5, with TRBD2 identical over 9 bases. Germline-derived CDR1 and CDR2 are SSHAT and FNYEAQ (reference sequence). With V trimmed by 5 bases and J by 4 bases, 5 bases remained unmatched. There are 14 residues in the CDR3. The CDR3 is CASSRRGGRETQYF. The CDR3 DNA sequence: TGTGCCAGCAGCCGGCGGGGGGGCCGAGAGACCCAGTACTTC.

This clone was observed a single time. V gene TRBV27 combines with J gene TRBJ2-3; D unclear. The CDR3 has 13 residues. Germline lookup yields CDR1 MNHEY and CDR2 SMNVEV (reference sequence). Trimming took off 3 bases at V and 2 bases at J, with 6 bases between the two ends. The CDR3 protein is CASSLADTDTQYF. Here the CDR3 DNA reads TGTGCCAGCAGTTTGGCAGACACAGATACGCAGTATTTT.

This clone was seen just once. V and J are TRBV15 and TRBJ2-5, with 8 bases aligning to TRBD2. The CDR3 has 17 residues. Germline V gene sequence: CDR1 LNHNV, CDR2 YYDKDF (reference sequence). V trimming: 0 bases; J trimming: 7 bases; junction bases outside the gene matches: 13. CDR3 region: CATSRDGLAGPGGTQYF. Written as DNA, the CDR3 is TGTGCCACCAGCAGAGATGGGCTAGCGGGCCCGGGGGGGACCCAGTACTTC. Full variable domain (outside the CDR3, taken from reference TRBV15 and TRBJ2-5): DAMVIQNPRYQVTQFGKPVTLSCSQTLNHNVMYWYQQKSSQAPKLLFHYYDKDFNNEADTPDNFQSRRPNTSFCFLDIRSPGLGDTAMYLCATSRDGLAGPGGTQYFGPGTRLLVL.

J is TRBJ2-1 and V is TRBV7-2, with D possibly matching TRBD2 (6 bases). The germline V gene has CDR1 SGHTA and CDR2 FQGNSA. The CDR3 consists of 15 residues. V lost 3 bases, J lost 3 bases, and 12 bases lay in between. CDR3 sequence reads: CASSLDGTLYNEQFF. CDR3 DNA: TGTGCCAGCAGCTTGGACGGGACTCTCTACAATGAGCAGTTCTTC.

The chain recombines TRBV6-5 with TRBJ1-1; D remains ambiguous. Trimming left V 5 bases short and J 1 base short, with 5 bases between. This CDR3 contains 12 residues. The V gene's germline CDR1 is MNHEY and CDR2 SVGAGI. The CDR3 DNA reads as TGTGCCAGCAGTGGAGGGAACACTGAAGCTTTCTTT. Amino acid sequence: CASSGGNTEAFF.

This clone appeared a few times. V is TRBV14 and J is TRBJ2-1, with D tentatively TRBD1 (5 bases). CDR1 and CDR2 from the germline V gene are SGHDN and FVKESK. V was cut by 0 bases and J by 6 bases, with 15 bases left in between. There are 16 residues in the CDR3. For the CDR3, the DNA is TGTGCCAGCAGCCAAGAAGGAAGGGGTCGTATCAATGAGCAGTTCTTC. Translated, it gives CASSQEGRGRINEQFF.

The rearrangement joins TRBV19 to TRBJ2-5, with D possibly being TRBD2 (6 bases). Germline CDR1 reads LNHDA; CDR2 reads SQIVND (reference sequence). This CDR3 contains 13 residues. Trimming took 7 bases from V and 9 from J, leaving 18 bases between them. In nucleotides, the CDR3 is TGTGCCAGTAACGGTGGGCCGGAGGGGCCCCAGTACTTC. Translation: CASNGGPEGPQYF.

There are a few counts of this clone. The rearrangement uses TRBV29-1 and TRBJ1-4; 10 bases map to TRBD1. This CDR3 is 14 amino acids long. CDR1 and CDR2 (germline): SQVTM, ANQGSEA. The V and J ends lost 4 bases and 8 bases, in that order; junction bases with no gene match: 7. For the CDR3, the DNA is TGCAGCGTTGCCCGACAGGGGGCCAGCGAAAAACTGTTTTTT. Translation gives CSVARQGASEKLFF.

This clone was counted only a few times. The V and J genes are TRBV5-1 and TRBJ1-4; TRBD1 aligns across 10 bases. The CDR3 extends over 15 amino acids. Germline trimming cut 4 bases from V and 9 bases from J; bases unmatched to any gene: 9. CDR1 SGHRS and CDR2 YFSETQ come from the germline V gene. CDR3 region: CASSPGPGQGKKLFF. The CDR3 region has the DNA TGCGCCAGCAGCCCCGGGCCGGGACAGGGGAAAAAACTGTTTTTT.

This rearrangement joins TRBV5-1 to TRBJ1-2, with TRBD1 as a possible D gene (6 bases). Trimming cost V 0 bases and J 4 bases, with 10 bases left between them. Germline V gives CDR1 SGHRS, CDR2 YFSETQ. The CDR3 runs 14 residues. The CDR3 spells CASSLAGETYGYTF. CDR3 DNA sequence: TGCGCCAGCAGCTTGGCAGGGGAGACCTATGGCTACACCTTC.

CDR3 nucleotide sequence: TGTGCCAGTAGTTTAGGGACAGGGGTCCAAGAGACCCAGTACTTC. Amino acids: CASSLGTGVQETQYF. This chain joins TRBV19 and TRBJ2-5, with 10 nucleotides matching TRBD1. Per the germline V gene, CDR1 is LNHDA and CDR2 is SQIVND (reference sequence). V shed 5 bases, J shed 1 base, and the junction held 4 bases outside the gene matches. The CDR3 contains 15 residues. Full variable domain (missing parts from reference TRBV19 and TRBJ2-5): DGGITQSPKYLFRKEGQNVTLSCEQNLNHDAMYWYRQDPGQGLRLIYYSQIVNDFQKGDIAEGYSVSREKKESFPLTVTSAQKNPTAFYLCASSLGTGVQETQYFGPGTRLLVL.

This clone was counted a few times. This sequence joins TRBV7-6 and TRBJ2-1; possible D gene TRBD1, 5 bases. V lost 4 bases to trimming and J lost 6 bases, with 7 bases between them. There are 12 residues in the CDR3. Per germline, CDR1 SGHVS and CDR2 FNYEAQ. This CDR3 is CASSYTGNEQFF. The DNA for the CDR3 is TGTGCCAGCAGCTATACAGGCAATGAGCAGTTCTTC.

As DNA, the CDR3 is TGCAGCGCGGACAGGGAGGCGAGCACTGAAGCTTTCTTT. Protein product: CSADREASTEAFF. J is TRBJ1-1 and V is TRBV29-1; TRBD1 aligns across 8 bases. CDR3 length: 13 residues. V shed 7 bases and J 4 bases; nucleotides not matched to a gene: 8. Germline CDR1 is SQVTM and CDR2 is ANQGSEA. The variable domain in full, with the rest retrieved from reference TRBV29-1 and TRBJ1-1, is SAVISQKPSRDICQRGTSLTIQCQVDSQVTMMFWYRQQPGQSLTLIATANQGSEATYESGFVIDKFPISRPNLTFSTLTVSNMSPEDSSIYLCSADREASTEAFFGQGTRLTVV.

This clone was detected only once. The chain is built from TRBV9 and TRBJ1-2; no reliable D call. Germline V lookup: CDR1 SGDLS, CDR2 YYNGEE. CDR3 size: 13 residues. Trimming removed 0 bases from V and 6 bases from J, with 9 bases in between. The CDR3 loop is CASSVGLADGYTF. The DNA of the CDR3 is TGTGCCAGCAGCGTAGGATTAGCAGATGGCTACACCTTC.

V and J are TRBV18 and TRBJ1-6; the match to TRBD1 covers 9 bases. The germline CDR1 and CDR2 sequences are KGHSH and LQKENI. This CDR3 region has 15 residues. Trimming removed 5 bases from V and 9 bases from J; junction bases left unmatched: 8. The CDR3 DNA is TGTGCCAGCTCAATGACCGGGACAGGGTCTTCACCCCTCCACTTT. Amino acids: CASSMTGTGSSPLHF. The variable domain in full, completed from reference TRBV18 and TRBJ1-6, reads NAGVMQNPRHLVRRRGQEARLRCSPMKGHSHVYWYRQLPEEGLKFMVYLQKENIIDESGMPKERFSAEFPKEGPSILRIQQVVRGDSAAYFCASSMTGTGSSPLHFGNGTRLTVT.

The chain uses TRBV9 and TRBJ1-1; D is unresolved. V was cut by 1 base and J by 6 bases, with 16 bases left in between. The CDR3 is 15 residues long. Germline CDR1 is SGDLS and CDR2 is YYNGEE. The CDR3 sequence is CASSVMEGAGAEAFF. The CDR3 DNA reads as TGTGCCAGCAGCGTAATGGAGGGCGCGGGAGCTGAAGCTTTCTTT.

The chain carries TRBV27 and TRBJ1-5; 8 bases are a match to TRBD1. Germline values: CDR1 MNHEY, CDR2 SMNVEV (reference sequence). The CDR3 is 18 residues long. With 5 bases clipped from V and 0 bases from J, the junction kept 12 bases outside the gene matches. DNA for the CDR3: TGTGCCAGCAGTCTACGACAGGGGCGGGGATATAGCAATCAGCCCCAGCATTTT. Protein: CASSLRQGRGYSNQPQHF.

The chain links TRBV27 to TRBJ1-1; D gene uncertain. The CDR3 loop spans 13 amino acids. Trimming left V 2 bases short and J 0 bases short, with 4 bases between. Germline V gene sequence: CDR1 MNHEY, CDR2 SMNVEV (reference sequence). Here the CDR3 reads CASSLIMNTEAFF. For the CDR3, the DNA is TGTGCCAGCAGTTTAATTATGAACACTGAAGCTTTCTTT.

The chain recombines TRBV13 with TRBJ2-1, with D maybe TRBD2 (6 bases). Germline V CDR1 and CDR2: PRHDT, FYEKMQ (reference sequence). V lost 4 bases, J lost 2 bases, and 15 bases lay in between. The CDR3 extends over 16 amino acids. The DNA of the CDR3 is TGTGCCAGCAGCTCCCACCTAGCGACCCCCTACAATGAGCAGTTCTTC. Its protein is CASSSHLATPYNEQFF. Complete variable domain (other parts from reference TRBV13 and TRBJ2-1): AAGVIQSPRHLIKEKRETATLKCYPIPRHDTVYWYQQGPGQDPQFLISFYEKMQSDKGSIPDRFSAQQFSDYHSELNMSSLELGDSALYFCASSSHLATPYNEQFFGPGTRLTVL.

The V gene is TRBV7-2, the J gene TRBJ2-7, with TRBD2 matching 14 bases. After removal of 8 bases from V and 0 bases from J, the junction contained 9 bases not matched to a gene. The length of the CDR3 is 17 residues. CDR1 and CDR2 (germline): SGHTA, FQGNSA. Here the CDR3 reads CASRTSGLAGGSYEQYF. CDR3 sequence (DNA): TGTGCCAGCCGCACAAGTGGACTAGCGGGGGGCTCCTACGAGCAGTACTTC. The whole variable domain, filled in from reference TRBV7-2 and TRBJ2-7, reads GAGVSQSPSNKVTEKGKDVELRCDPISGHTALYWYRQSLGQGLEFLIYFQGNSAPDKSGLPSDRFSAERTGGSVSTLTIQRTQQEDSAVYLCASRTSGLAGGSYEQYFGPGTRLTVT.

This chain uses TRBV7-9 with TRBJ1-3; 8 bases fit TRBD1. The length of the CDR3 is 14 residues. The ends lost 6 bases at V and 4 bases at J; junction bases unmatched: 5. Germline V gene lookup returns CDR1 SEHNR and CDR2 FQNEAQ (reference sequence). The CDR3 DNA sequence: TGTGCCAGCAGTCCCGGGACAGGCGGAAACACCATATATTTT. It translates to CASSPGTGGNTIYF.